Below, 23 T cell receptor beta chains from the same sample are listed, as sequenced in a study of radiotherapy plus CTLA-4 blockade in lung cancer. Some clones are missing from TCRdb's copy, which holds only in-frame ones; the method was immunoSEQ multiplex PCR. In the table there are under 45,000 clones, just under 80% of which are singletons. The sample in question was peripheral blood, obtained from a patient treated with radiotherapy plus ipilimumab. The receptors shown here come from a human donor with non-small cell lung cancer that progressed on radiotherapy plus ipilimumab.

The V call is TRBV6-5, the J call TRBJ1-2, with 7 bases identical to TRBD1. The germline gives CDR1 MNHEY, CDR2 SVGAGI. The CDR3 covers 14 residues. J gave up 1 base and V 4 bases, and 3 bases lay outside the gene matches. The CDR3: CASSLQGRNYGYTF. The CDR3, as DNA: TGTGCCAGCAGTTTACAGGGGCGTAACTATGGCTACACCTTC.

This chain links TRBV6-5 with TRBJ2-7, with 10 bases fitting TRBD2. The V gene's germline CDR1 is MNHEY and CDR2 SVGAGI. The CDR3 loop spans 14 amino acids. The V and J ends lost 5 bases and 3 bases, in that order; junction bases with no gene match: 4. The CDR3: CASSPLAGVYEQYF. CDR3 in DNA: TGTGCCAGCAGTCCTCTAGCGGGGGTCTACGAGCAGTACTTC.

This clone was counted once. The chain links TRBV7-9 to TRBJ2-7; 7 positions agree with TRBD1. In germline, CDR1 is SEHNR, CDR2 FQNEAQ (reference sequence). V lost 2 bases and J lost 4; bases outside the gene matches: 5. The CDR3 sequence is 14 residues long. CDR3 protein: CASSLTGASYEQYF. CDR3 sequence (DNA): TGTGCCAGCAGCTTAACAGGGGCTTCTTACGAGCAGTACTTC.

The rearrangement uses TRBV7-3 and TRBJ2-2; D is possibly TRBD2 (6 bases). CDR3 length: 13 residues. V was cut by 8 bases and J by 2 bases, with 9 bases left in between. Germline loops: CDR1 SGHTA, CDR2 FQGTGA. The CDR3 DNA reads as TGTGCCAGCGGGGACTTTAACACCGGGGAGCTGTTTTTT. This sequence encodes CASGDFNTGELFF.

This clone was observed a handful of times. The chain carries TRBV18 and TRBJ1-2; D perhaps matches TRBD1 (5 bases). Deletions cut 6 bases from V and 3 bases from J, with 11 bases between. The CDR3 is 13 amino acids. CDR1 and CDR2 (germline): KGHSH, LQKENI. The chain's CDR3 is CASSTGQDYGYTF. Here the CDR3 DNA reads TGTGCCAGCTCTACAGGACAAGACTATGGCTACACCTTC.

V gene TRBV5-6 combines with J gene TRBJ2-2, with 7 bases lining up with TRBD1. The germline V gene has CDR1 SGHDT and CDR2 YYEEEE. The CDR3 spans 14 residues. The V segment lost 6 bases and the J segment 5 bases; nucleotides outside the gene matches: 7. Here the CDR3 reads CASNRQGTTGELFF. Here the CDR3 DNA reads TGTGCCAGCAACCGACAGGGTACAACCGGGGAGCTGTTTTTT.

The rearrangement uses TRBV13 and TRBJ2-7; a possible D gene is TRBD1 (5 bases). V was pared by 0 bases and J by 3 bases, with 6 bases between. The CDR3 consists of 13 residues. CDR1 is PRHDT and CDR2 is FYEKMQ in the germline V gene (reference sequence). Here the CDR3 DNA reads TGTGCCAGCAGCTTAGGACAGGACTACGAGCAGTACTTC. This gives the protein CASSLGQDYEQYF.

This chain uses TRBV5-5 with TRBJ1-1; D not certain. Germline CDR1 and CDR2: SGHKS and YYEKEE (reference sequence). The CDR3 consists of 14 residues. The V gene lost 4 bases and the J gene lost 1 base, with 11 bases spanning the gap. CDR3 coding DNA: TGTGCCAGCAGCCCCAAGTCACAGAACACTGAAGCTTTCTTT. Its protein product is CASSPKSQNTEAFF.

The gene calls are TRBV6-5 and TRBJ2-5, with TRBD1 as a possible D gene (5 bases). The end of the DNA fits TRBJ2-7 better, so the J call may be wrong. The CDR3 is made up of 12 amino acids. Germline lookup yields CDR1 MNHEY and CDR2 SVGAGI. The CDR3 here is CASSYQGNEQYF. The CDR3 DNA follows: TGTGCCAGCAGTTACCAGGGCAACGAGCAGTACTTC.

In its sample, this clone was seen once. J is TRBJ2-6 and V is TRBV6-1, with a tentative D call TRBD1 (5 bases). Germline V gives CDR1 MNHNS, CDR2 SASEGT. The CDR3 contains 15 residues. V lost 6 bases and J lost 3, with 12 bases in between. The CDR3 sequence is CASRSKGVGANVLTF. The CDR3 DNA is TGTGCCAGCAGATCTAAAGGGGTTGGGGCCAACGTCCTGACTTTC.

The chain is built from TRBV4-1 and TRBJ1-4; TRBD1 matches at 7 bases. The CDR3 has 17 amino acids. Trimming at V came to 1 base and at J to 8 bases, leaving 13 bases not matched to a gene. Germline lookup yields CDR1 MGHRA and CDR2 YSYEKL. The CDR3, as DNA: TGCGCCAGCAGCCAAGGGGTAGGGGGCGCGAAACTGGAAAAACTGTTTTTT. Its protein product is CASSQGVGGAKLEKLFF.

This clone was seen a few times. This rearrangement joins TRBV7-8 to TRBJ2-1; unclear D gene. The germline CDR1 and CDR2 sequences are SGHVS and FQNEAQ. V was trimmed by 2 bases and J by 4 bases, leaving 3 bases between them. The CDR3 consists of 12 residues. The chain's CDR3 is CASSLSYNEQFF. Written as DNA, the CDR3 is TGTGCCAGCAGCTTATCGTACAATGAGCAGTTCTTC.

CDR3 sequence (DNA): TGCAGCGTAGGACAGGGGCAATTCTACGAGCAGTACTTC. Translation: CSVGQGQFYEQYF. This sequence joins TRBV29-1 and TRBJ2-7; TRBD1 matches at 9 bases. Trimming removed 6 bases from V and 3 bases from J; junction bases left unmatched: 6. The CDR3 totals 13 residues. In germline, CDR1 is SQVTM, CDR2 ANQGSEA.

This clone has a handful of counts. The chain carries TRBV7-9 and TRBJ2-7, with 11 bases that match TRBD1. The length of the CDR3 is 14 residues. With 8 bases clipped from V and 7 bases from J, the junction kept 10 bases outside the gene matches. CDR1 is SEHNR, CDR2 FQNEAQ, per germline (reference sequence). The CDR3 region is CASGIGTGGEEQYF. The CDR3, as DNA: TGTGCCAGCGGGATCGGGACAGGGGGTGAGGAGCAGTACTTC.

This clone was recorded once. This sequence joins TRBV10-3 and TRBJ2-5; maybe TRBD1 (7 bases). V was trimmed by 5 bases and J by 2 bases, leaving 15 bases between them. The CDR3 has 15 amino acids. The germline V gene encodes CDR1 ENHRY and CDR2 SYGVKD. The CDR3 DNA sequence: TGTGCCATCAGTCCGGGGCCAGGGGGGCAAGAGACCCAGTACTTC. Translated: CAISPGPGGQETQYF.

V is TRBV7-9 and J is TRBJ1-1; 7 bases fit TRBD1. This CDR3 has 13 residues. J was trimmed by 7 bases and V by 3 bases; bases with no gene match: 5. Germline assignment: CDR1 SEHNR and CDR2 FQNEAQ (reference sequence). CDR3 in amino acids: CASSLEGGSEAFF. CDR3 sequence (DNA): TGTGCCAGCAGCTTGGAAGGGGGCAGTGAAGCTTTCTTT. Supplemented by reference TRBV7-9 and TRBJ1-1, the full variable domain reads DTGVSQNPRHKITKRGQNVTFRCDPISEHNRLYWYRQTLGQGPEFLTYFQNEAQLEKSRLLSDRFSAERPKGSFSTLEIQRTEQGDSAMYLCASSLEGGSEAFFGQGTRLTVV.

This clone came up once. The gene calls are TRBV2 and TRBJ1-2; D is unresolved. V was shortened by 8 bases and J by 8 bases, with 15 bases between the two germline ends. Germline lookup yields CDR1 SNHLY and CDR2 FYNNEI. The CDR3 contains 12 residues. For the CDR3, the DNA is TGTGCCAGCGCGGGGAGGATAGGGGGCTACACCTTC. Protein sequence: CASAGRIGGYTF. Together with reference TRBV2 and TRBJ1-2, the CDR3 gives the full variable domain: EPEVTQTPSHQVTQMGQEVILRCVPISNHLYFYWYRQILGQKVEFLVSFYNNEISEKSEIFDDQFSVERPDGSNFTLKIRSTKLEDSAMYFCASAGRIGGYTFGSGTRLTVV.

The chain employs TRBV5-1 and TRBJ2-3, with 13 nucleotides matching TRBD2. The V gene's germline CDR1 is SGHRS and CDR2 YFSETQ. V gave up 3 bases and J gave up 0 bases; unmatched junction bases: 10. The CDR3 loop spans 19 amino acids. CDR3 loop: CASSYRAGLAGMSTDTQYF. In DNA form, the CDR3 reads TGCGCCAGCAGCTATCGTGCGGGACTAGCGGGGATGAGCACAGATACGCAGTATTTT.

This chain connects TRBV2 to TRBJ1-3, with D maybe TRBD1 (5 bases). V lost 6 bases and J 0 bases, leaving 21 bases between the germline ends. Per the germline V gene, CDR1 is SNHLY and CDR2 is FYNNEI. The CDR3 is 18 residues long. The CDR3 nucleotides read TGTGCCAGCAGAAAGGGTGGGGGGAAGAAGGTCTCTGGAAACACCATATATTTT. It codes for CASRKGGGKKVSGNTIYF.

The chain employs TRBV6-5 and TRBJ2-2; D remains unclear. Trimming took 6 bases from V and 5 from J, leaving 13 bases between them. Germline V gene lookup returns CDR1 MNHEY and CDR2 SVGAGI. CDR3 size: 14 residues. CDR3 DNA sequence: TGTGCCAGCAGCTACAAACAGAAGACCGGGGAGCTGTTTTTT. Translation: CASSYKQKTGELFF.

The CDR3 region has the DNA TGTGCCAGCAGCTTTGACCGGGAAACAGAGCAGTACTTC. Translating gives CASSFDRETEQYF. This rearrangement joins TRBV7-6 to TRBJ2-7; the D gene is possibly TRBD2 (5 bases). Trimming pared 3 bases from V and 7 bases from J, leaving 13 bases between. The CDR3 length is 13 residues. Germline V lookup: CDR1 SGHVS, CDR2 FNYEAQ.

V and J are TRBV7-2 and TRBJ1-4; D is possibly TRBD1 (6 bases). This CDR3 is 16 amino acids long. Trimming stripped 1 base from V and 4 bases from J, with 13 bases between. Germline V gene lookup returns CDR1 SGHTA and CDR2 FQGNSA. DNA of the CDR3: TGTGCCAGCAGCTTAGTTCCAGGGGCCGTTAATGAAAAACTGTTTTTT. This encodes CASSLVPGAVNEKLFF. The entire variable domain, with the rest obtained from reference TRBV7-2 and TRBJ1-4, is as follows: GAGVSQSPSNKVTEKGKDVELRCDPISGHTALYWYRQSLGQGLEFLIYFQGNSAPDKSGLPSDRFSAERTGGSVSTLTIQRTQQEDSAVYLCASSLVPGAVNEKLFFGSGTQLSVL.

This clone was detected only a few times. The chain recombines TRBV2 with TRBJ2-1; tentative D call: TRBD1 (6 bases). The CDR3 covers 12 residues. V was trimmed by 2 bases and J by 12 bases, leaving 11 bases between them. The germline gives CDR1 SNHLY, CDR2 FYNNEI. The CDR3 reads CASSEHEDRQFF. CDR3 sequence (DNA): TGTGCCAGCAGTGAACATGAGGACAGGCAGTTCTTC.